This T cell receptor (beta chain) was sequenced for a study of T cell repertoires in cytomegalovirus infection. Germline CDR1 reads SGHDN; CDR2 reads FVKESK. This CDR3 has 14 residues. Trimming cost V 0 bases and J 5 bases, with 8 bases left between them. This clonotype appeared many times. Its cognate antigen is unknown. Study-level results: Based on cumulative public TCR beta family frequency, carriers of CMV plus the relevant HLA were identified. Across the ex vivo response, the dominant clonotypes were HLA-C-restricted CMV-specific TCR beta clonotypes.

TCRdb re-derived calls from the reads in MiXCR, one entry per CDR3 protein. The data contain 200,000 to 300,000 distinct CDR3 sequences, roughly an eighth of them seen just once; the ten biggest clones take up about 8.7%. The clonotype was recovered from a human donor in good health (CMV status not recorded). Some clones in this sample may be carry-over from other donors' samples. Sequencing used PBMCs. The rearrangement uses TRBV14 and TRBJ2-1, with D unresolved. The CDR3 DNA follows: TGTGCCAGCAGCCAAGATCTAGTAAACAATGAGCAGTTCTTC. Its translation is CASSQDLVNNEQFF.